This T cell receptor beta chain appears in the sequencing data of a study of T-cell memory formation after mild COVID-19. The CDR3 is 16 residues long. Trimming left V 4 bases short and J 2 bases short, with 12 bases between. From germline, CDR1 is MGHDK and CDR2 SYGVNS. TCRdb re-derived calls from the 5' RACE reads in MiXCR, one entry per CDR3 protein. Among about 360,000 distinct CDR3 sequences, 14% were seen once, and the ten largest hold 22%. The genes are TRBV25-1 and TRBJ2-6; tentative D call: TRBD1 (6 bases). The source of this sequence is a man aged 18 to 29 who had mild COVID-19 (a few samples of this study predate the infection). Cell type and time point are not known. Material: PBMCs or a T cell subset sorted from them (not recorded which). CDR3 amino acids: CASSGGHRAGANVLTF. In DNA form, the CDR3 reads TGTGCCAGCAGTGGAGGTCACAGGGCTGGGGCCAACGTCCTGACTTTC.